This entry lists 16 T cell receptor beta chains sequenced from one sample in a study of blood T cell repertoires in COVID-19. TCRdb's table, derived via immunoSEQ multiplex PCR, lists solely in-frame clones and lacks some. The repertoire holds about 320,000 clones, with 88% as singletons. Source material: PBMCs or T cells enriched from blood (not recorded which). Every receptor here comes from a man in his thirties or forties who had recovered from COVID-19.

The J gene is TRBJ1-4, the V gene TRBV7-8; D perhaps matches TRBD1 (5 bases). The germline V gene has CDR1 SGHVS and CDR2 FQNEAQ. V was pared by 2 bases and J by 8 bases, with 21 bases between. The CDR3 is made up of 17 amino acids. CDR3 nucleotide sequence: TGTGCCAGCAGCTTAAGGTCAGGCCGTGGGGCTGAGGAAAAACTGTTTTTT. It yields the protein CASSLRSGRGAEEKLFF.

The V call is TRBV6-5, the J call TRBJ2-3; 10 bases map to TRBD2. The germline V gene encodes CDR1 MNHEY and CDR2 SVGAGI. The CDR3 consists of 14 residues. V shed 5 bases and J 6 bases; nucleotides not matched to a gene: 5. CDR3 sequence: CASSPAGGRDTQYF. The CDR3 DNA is TGTGCCAGCAGTCCAGCGGGGGGGCGGGATACGCAGTATTTT.

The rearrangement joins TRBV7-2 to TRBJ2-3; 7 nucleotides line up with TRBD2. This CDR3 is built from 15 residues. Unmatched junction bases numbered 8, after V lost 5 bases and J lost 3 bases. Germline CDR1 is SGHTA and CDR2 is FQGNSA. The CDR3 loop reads CASSVREGLTDTQYF. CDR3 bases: TGTGCCAGCAGCGTCAGGGAGGGGTTGACAGATACGCAGTATTTT.

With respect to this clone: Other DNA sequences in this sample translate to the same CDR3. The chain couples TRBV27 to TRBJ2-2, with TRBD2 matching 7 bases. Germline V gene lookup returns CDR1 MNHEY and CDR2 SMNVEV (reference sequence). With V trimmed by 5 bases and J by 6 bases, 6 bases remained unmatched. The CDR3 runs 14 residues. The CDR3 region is CASSLLGGAGELFF. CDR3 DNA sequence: TGTGCCAGCAGTCTACTGGGAGGGGCCGGGGAGCTGTTTTTT.

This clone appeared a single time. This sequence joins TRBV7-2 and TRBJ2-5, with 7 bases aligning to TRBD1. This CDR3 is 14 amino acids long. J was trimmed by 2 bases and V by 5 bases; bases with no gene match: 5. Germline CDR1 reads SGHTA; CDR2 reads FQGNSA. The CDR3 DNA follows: TGTGCCAGCAGCGCAACCAGGGGGCAAGAGACCCAGTACTTC. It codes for CASSATRGQETQYF. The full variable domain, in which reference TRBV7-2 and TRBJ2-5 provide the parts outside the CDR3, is GAGVSQSPSNKVTEKGKDVELRCDPISGHTALYWYRQSLGQGLEFLIYFQGNSAPDKSGLPSDRFSAERTGGSVSTLTIQRTQQEDSAVYLCASSATRGQETQYFGPGTRLLVL.

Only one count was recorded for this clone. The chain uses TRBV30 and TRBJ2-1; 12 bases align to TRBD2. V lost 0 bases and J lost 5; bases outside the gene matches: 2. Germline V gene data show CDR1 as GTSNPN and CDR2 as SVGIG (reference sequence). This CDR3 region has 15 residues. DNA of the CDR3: TGTGCCTGGAGTGTCTCTAGCGGGGGGGACAATGAGCAGTTCTTC. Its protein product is CAWSVSSGGDNEQFF. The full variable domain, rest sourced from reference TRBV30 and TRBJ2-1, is SQTIHQWPATLVQPVGSPLSLECTVEGTSNPNLYWYRQAAGRGLQLLFYSVGIGQISSEVPQNLSASRPQDRQFILSSKKLLLSDSGFYLCAWSVSSGGDNEQFFGPGTRLTVL.

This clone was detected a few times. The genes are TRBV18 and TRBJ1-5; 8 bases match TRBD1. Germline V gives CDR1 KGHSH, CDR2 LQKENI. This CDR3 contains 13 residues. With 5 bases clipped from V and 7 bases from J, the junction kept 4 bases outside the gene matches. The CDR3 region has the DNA TGTGCCAGCTCAGCAGGGGGCAGGCAGCCCCAGCATTTT. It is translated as CASSAGGRQPQHF.

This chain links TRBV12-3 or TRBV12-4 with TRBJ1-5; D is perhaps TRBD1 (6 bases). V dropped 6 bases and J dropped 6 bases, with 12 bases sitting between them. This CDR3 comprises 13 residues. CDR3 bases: TGTGCCAGCAGCCCACAGGGATCTCAGCCCCAGCATTTT. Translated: CASSPQGSQPQHF.

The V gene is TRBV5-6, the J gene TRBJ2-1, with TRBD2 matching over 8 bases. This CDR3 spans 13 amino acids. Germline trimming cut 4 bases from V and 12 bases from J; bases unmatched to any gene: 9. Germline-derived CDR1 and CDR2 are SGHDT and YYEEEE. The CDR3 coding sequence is TGTGCCAGCAGCCCGCCGCGGGGGGTCTTGCAGTTCTTC. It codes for CASSPPRGVLQFF.

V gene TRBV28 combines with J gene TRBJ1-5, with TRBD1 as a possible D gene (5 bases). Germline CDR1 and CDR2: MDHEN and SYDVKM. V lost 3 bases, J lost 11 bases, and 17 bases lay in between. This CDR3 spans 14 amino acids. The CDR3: CASSFFLGESAQHF. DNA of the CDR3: TGTGCCAGCAGTTTTTTTTTAGGGGAATCCGCCCAGCATTTT.

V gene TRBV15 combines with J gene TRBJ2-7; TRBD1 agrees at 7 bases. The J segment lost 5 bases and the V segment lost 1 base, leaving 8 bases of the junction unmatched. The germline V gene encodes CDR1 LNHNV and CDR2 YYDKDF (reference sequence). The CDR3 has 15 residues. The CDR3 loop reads CATSRVDRDRDEQYF. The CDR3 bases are TGTGCCACCAGCAGAGTTGACAGGGATCGCGACGAGCAGTACTTC.

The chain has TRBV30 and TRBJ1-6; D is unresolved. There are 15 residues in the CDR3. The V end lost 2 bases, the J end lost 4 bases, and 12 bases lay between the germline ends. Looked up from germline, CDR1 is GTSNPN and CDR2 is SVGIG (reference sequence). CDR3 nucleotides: TGTGCCTGGAGTTATAGCGGCGGGTATAATTCACCCCTCCACTTT. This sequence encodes CAWSYSGGYNSPLHF.

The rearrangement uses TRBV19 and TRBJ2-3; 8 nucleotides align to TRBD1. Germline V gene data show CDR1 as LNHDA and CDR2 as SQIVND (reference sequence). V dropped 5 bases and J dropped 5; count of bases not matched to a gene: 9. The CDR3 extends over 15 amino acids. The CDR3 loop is CASSPGQGFGDTQYF. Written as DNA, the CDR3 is TGTGCCAGTAGTCCAGGACAGGGCTTCGGAGATACGCAGTATTTT.

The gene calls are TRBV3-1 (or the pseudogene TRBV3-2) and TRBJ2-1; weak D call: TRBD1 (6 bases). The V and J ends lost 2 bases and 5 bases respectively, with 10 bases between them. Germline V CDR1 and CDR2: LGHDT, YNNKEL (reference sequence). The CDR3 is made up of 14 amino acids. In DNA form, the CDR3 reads TGTGCCAGCAGCCAACAAACAGGGAACAATGAGCAGTTCTTC. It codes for CASSQQTGNNEQFF.

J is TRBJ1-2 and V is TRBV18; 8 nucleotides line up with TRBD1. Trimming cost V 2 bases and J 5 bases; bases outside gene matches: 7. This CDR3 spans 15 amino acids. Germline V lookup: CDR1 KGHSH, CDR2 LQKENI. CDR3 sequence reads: CASSPMTGEWYGYTF. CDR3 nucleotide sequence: TGTGCCAGCTCACCAATGACAGGGGAGTGGTATGGCTACACCTTC.

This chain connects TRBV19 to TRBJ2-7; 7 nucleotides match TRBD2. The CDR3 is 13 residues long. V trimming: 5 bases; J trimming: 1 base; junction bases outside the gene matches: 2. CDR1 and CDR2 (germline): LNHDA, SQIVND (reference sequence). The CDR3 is CASSPRGSYEQYF. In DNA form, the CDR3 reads TGTGCCAGTAGTCCGCGGGGGTCCTACGAGCAGTACTTC.